Sequencing of this T cell receptor (beta chain) was carried out in a study of blood T cell repertoires in COVID-19. Background on the study: T cells, B-cell-depleted T cells, or PBMCs provided the cDNA or gDNA that served as material.

Sequencing used immunoSEQ multiplex PCR; TCRdb keeps in-frame clones, though not all of them. The sample has 150,000 to 200,000 clones; around 83% are singletons. V was cut by 1 base and J by 3 bases, with 7 bases left in between. The CDR3 is 13 amino acids. Sequenced input: peripheral blood. The chain combines TRBV12-3 or TRBV12-4 with TRBJ2-7, with D possibly being TRBD1 (5 bases). The receptor was derived from a human donor in a cohort sampled during active COVID-19. CDR3 DNA sequence: TGTGCCAGCAGTTTAGAAACAGGCTACGAGCAGTACTTC. Translation gives CASSLETGYEQYF.